Shown below are 2 T cell receptor beta chains from a single sample sequenced in a study of T cells in Graves' hyperthyroidism and ophthalmopathy. What was amplified from RNA transcripts were TCR beta CDR3 regions. The HTBI primer set was used in a first-round RT-PCR of the TCR CDR3. TCRdb analysed the multiplex PCR reads with MiXCR anew, one entry per CDR3 protein. The sample has some 740,000 distinct CDR3 sequences; about 14% are singletons. The sequenced sample consisted of blood. Receptors were obtained from a young woman with Graves' hyperthyroidism.

This clonotype was found many times. The chain links TRBV15 to TRBJ2-5, with TRBD2 identical over 11 bases. Germline V gene data show CDR1 as LNHNV and CDR2 as YYDKDF (reference sequence). The CDR3 covers 16 residues. Trimming took 5 bases from V and 4 from J; bases not matched to a gene: 9. Here the CDR3 DNA reads TGTGCCACCAGCCCCATGACTAGCGGGGCGGGAGAGACCCAGTACTTC. It encodes CATSPMTSGAGETQYF.

This clonotype has at least ten counts. The V gene is TRBV7-9, the J gene TRBJ2-1, with D perhaps TRBD1 (5 bases). This CDR3 is 17 amino acids long. V gave up 6 bases and J gave up 7 bases, with 25 bases separating them. Germline V gene sequence: CDR1 SEHNR, CDR2 FQNEAQ (reference sequence). CDR3 DNA: TGTGCCAGCAGTCAGGTTGCTGTTCAGGGTTTCTCGAATGAGCAGTTCTTC. This codes for CASSQVAVQGFSNEQFF.